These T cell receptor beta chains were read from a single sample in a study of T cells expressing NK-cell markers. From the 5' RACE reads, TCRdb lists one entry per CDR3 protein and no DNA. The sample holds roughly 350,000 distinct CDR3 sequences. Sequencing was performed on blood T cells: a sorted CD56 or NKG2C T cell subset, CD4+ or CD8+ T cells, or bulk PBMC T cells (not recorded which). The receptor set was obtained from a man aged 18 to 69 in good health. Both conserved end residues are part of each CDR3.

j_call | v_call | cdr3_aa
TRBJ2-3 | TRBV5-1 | CASSPVPGFSTDTQYF
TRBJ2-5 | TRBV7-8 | CASSLTTIREETQYF
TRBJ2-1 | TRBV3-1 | CASTRFGSRSHNEQFF
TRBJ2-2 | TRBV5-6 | CASSLGIRAGELFF
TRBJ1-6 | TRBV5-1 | CASQLGDRDNSPLHF
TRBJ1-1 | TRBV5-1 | CASTLVPGIAEAFF
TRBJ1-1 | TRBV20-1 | CSAPRQTYYTEAFF
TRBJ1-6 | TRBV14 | CASSRGYVGGAHSPLHF
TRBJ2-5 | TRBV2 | CASPGTGRETQYF
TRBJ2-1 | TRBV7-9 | CASSRGYSYNEQFF
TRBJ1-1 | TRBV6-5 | CASSYSRATGGSHTEAFF
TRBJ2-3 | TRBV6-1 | CAIAGGPDTQYF
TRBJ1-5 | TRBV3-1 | CASSRGAGENQPQHF
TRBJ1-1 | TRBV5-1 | CASSLAGGALQEAFF
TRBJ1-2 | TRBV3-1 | CASTTLGGPNYGYTF
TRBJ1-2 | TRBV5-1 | CASSLVVLGGYTF
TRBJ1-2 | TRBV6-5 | CASSYSGDRGHYGYTF
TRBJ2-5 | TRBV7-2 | CASSLGTGQGGGTQYF
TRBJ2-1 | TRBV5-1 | CASSLRASAASYEQFF
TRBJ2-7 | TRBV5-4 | CASSPSGLAGTREQYF
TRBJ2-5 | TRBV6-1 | CASSRAGGQSRSKTQYF
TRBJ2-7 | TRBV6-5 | CASSYSLGGLSNEQYF
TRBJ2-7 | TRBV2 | CASRWLLSYEQYF
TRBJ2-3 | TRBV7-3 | CASSFRAGGTDTQYF
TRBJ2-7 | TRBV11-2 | CASSTWTAAYEQYF
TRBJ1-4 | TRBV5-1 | CASSPGRYNEKLFF
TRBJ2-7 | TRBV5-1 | CASSLVGGGHSYEQYF
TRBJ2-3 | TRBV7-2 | CASSSDRGETDTQYF
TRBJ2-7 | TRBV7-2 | CASSLENGRAYEQYF
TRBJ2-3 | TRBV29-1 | CSVEGPAPILGGHIRTDTQYF
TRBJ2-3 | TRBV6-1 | CASTRRASGGAVDTQYF
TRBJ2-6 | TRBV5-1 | CASSQLGANVLTF
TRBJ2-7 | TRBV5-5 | CASSLEVAGGTPYEQYF
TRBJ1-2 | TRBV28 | CASGRDRGPWGYTF
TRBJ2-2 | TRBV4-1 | CASSPQGTSNTGELFF
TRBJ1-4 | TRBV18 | CASSPLDNEKLFF
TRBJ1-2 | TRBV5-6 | CASSHRGGSYGYTF
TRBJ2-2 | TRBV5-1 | CASSQIDRTNTGELFF
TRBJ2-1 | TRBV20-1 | CSATEGNEQFF
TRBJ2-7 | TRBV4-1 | CASSQDRSGGTYEQYF
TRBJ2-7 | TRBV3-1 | CASSQAPGGGSYEQYF
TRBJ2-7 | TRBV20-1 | CRKPRSSYEQYF
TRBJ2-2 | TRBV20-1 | CSAAGTSGGLFF
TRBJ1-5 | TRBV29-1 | CSVGERGGQPQHF
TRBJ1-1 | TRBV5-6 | CASSSPTGLVNTEAFF
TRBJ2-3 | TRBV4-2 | CASSRRTGGTDTQYF
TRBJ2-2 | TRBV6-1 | CASRETAYTGELFF
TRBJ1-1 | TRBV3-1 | CASSQDTGGMPFF
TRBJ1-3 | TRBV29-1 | CSVEYSFSGNTIYF
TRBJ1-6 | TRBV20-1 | CSARPAATQGYNSPLHF
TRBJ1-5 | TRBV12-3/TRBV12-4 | CASSFRESDNQPQHF
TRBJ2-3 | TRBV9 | CASSSGGREGTQYF
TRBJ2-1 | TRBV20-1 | CSATRGGIVYEQFF
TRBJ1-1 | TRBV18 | CASSPRLGGQGTEAFF
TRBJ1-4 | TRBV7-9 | CASSRRGGNEKLFF